The clone carrying this TCR beta chain was found a few times. The antigen remains unidentified. The sample comes from a study of cytomegalovirus exposure and HLA in healthy donors. Study observations and caveats: Cytomegalovirus-associated TCR beta chains were listed, numbering 164.

PCR used 60 Vbeta primers and 13 Jbeta primers. Assay: immunoSEQ multiplex PCR; the TCRdb copy retains only in-frame clones and omits some. The sample contains about 120,000 clones, 81% of which appear only once. The CDR3 contains 14 residues. V was clipped by 6 bases and J by 2 bases, with 10 bases between them. In germline, CDR1 is MNHNS, CDR2 SASEGT. Input material: PBMCs. The chain combines TRBV6-1 with TRBJ2-2, with D perhaps TRBD1 (6 bases). This sequence originates from a man between 18 and 35 years old in good health and CMV-seropositive. The CDR3 here is CASRTGENTGELFF. The CDR3 DNA reads TGTGCCAGCAGGACAGGTGAAAACACCGGGGAGCTGTTTTTT.